This T cell receptor (beta chain) came from a study of shared clonotypes between healthy human individuals (dated by TCRdb to 2018 to 2020). Turning to the overall study: A couple of women and three men aged 18 to 49 years were included in the cohort. For each donor, three plates each were used for CD4 naive and CD4 memory, two plates were used for CD8 naive, and one plate was used for CD8 memory. To estimate repertoire size and how much clonotypes are shared between individuals, the study performed deep sequencing of blood TCR repertoires from roughly five healthy adults. Libraries were prepared and TCR repertoires were sequenced by different laboratories using diverse techniques, in order to increase sequencing depth and limit assay-specific biases. Per donor, leukapheresis produced somewhere between about 0.94 and 10 billion PBMCs. General conclusions and limits of the study: Based on pairwise subsampling, the degree of clonotype sharing among donors was expected to be affected by sequencing depth. Higher generation probabilities were observed for clonotypes shared by all four sorted-subset donors than for non-shared clonotypes. Because the study included a small number of donors, the genetic and exposure-history diversity represented was limited. Incomplete sequencing was indicated by rarefaction of sorted-subset datasets, despite the large sequencing depth. Naive subsets generally had larger estimated clonotype richness than memory subsets did. Roughly 5.2% of naive CD4, around 3.6% of naive CD8, roughly 2.4% of memory CD4, and over 0.35% of memory CD8 clonotypes were shared across several donors. Sampling was restricted to blood, and TCR repertoires in tissue are likely to differ from TCR repertoires in blood.

The CDR3 numbers 14 residues from cysteine through phenylalanine. Just CDR3 DNA is preserved here, 42 bases in frame from base 1. The junction carries 19 bases between V and J, which are trimmed by 6 bases and 9 bases respectively. As encoded in the germline V gene, CDR1 is MNHNS while CDR2 is SASEGT. In regard to this clone: The specificity of this receptor is unknown. There are no base qualities to consult, and no much larger clone falls within one base.

Using the deep immunoSEQ assay, multiplex PCR amplified TCR CDR3 regions from genomic DNA. Genomic DNA extracted from each cell subset was distributed evenly over all wells of several immunoSEQ 96-well plates, and each plate served as one replicate. For sorted subsets, 150 to 250 ng of genomic DNA, equivalent to around 31,000 T cell genomes, went into each replicate PCR. The purified libraries were quantified using a Qubit 3.0 fluorometer, sized with a Bioanalyzer 2100, and then quantified again using the KAPA Library Quantification kit. A separate single-read 150-cycle Illumina NextSeq 550 flow cell was used to sequence each immunoSEQ 96-well plate. Under the source paper's analysis protocol: Because the immunoSEQ output included only junctional sequences and no quality scores, the filtering could not be the same as the filtering used for full-length reads. To assign V/J genes and CDR3, sequences were annotated using PyIR, a Python wrapper for IgBLAST v1.9, with IMGT germline references. Reads with weak V/J assignments (E-value above 1e-6), missing CDR3, stop codons, out-of-frame junctions, or ambiguous translated residues were removed. V3J clonotypes were defined by identical inferred V gene, J gene, and CDR3 amino acid sequence. Percentage overlap between repertoires was computed as shared unique clonotypes divided by the size of the smaller repertoire. Richness of each repertoire was evaluated using RTK rarefaction, the Chao1 estimator, and Recon v2.1 estimates of unobserved clonotypes. Generation probabilities for all TCRbeta clonotypes obtained by the gDNA method from four donors were computed using OLGA. TCRdb carries this immuneACCESS record with in-frame sequences only. Its versions omit some clonotypes, under half of them owing to an unresolved V gene in the studies checked, with the rest unexplained. The DNA gave D and trimming, while V, J and clone size come from that table. The sample data list some 2,000,000 clones, and approximately 96% of these were observed just once. The top ten hold approximately 0.13% of the sample.

Healthy HIV-negative adults with no recently reported acute infections or vaccinations were included as donors. Every donor was a Caucasian adult living in Nashville, Tennessee, USA. CD4+ T cells were enriched through magnetic negative selection, after which naive cells were positively selected on CD45RA and the remaining negative fraction served as the memory subset. After blood collection by leukapheresis, PBMCs were isolated using Ficoll-Histopaque density gradient centrifugation and then cryopreserved in the vapor phase of liquid nitrogen. Analytical flow cytometry was used to check the purity and quantity of every magnetically sorted T cell population. Genomic DNA was isolated from each sorted fraction and quantified by UV absorbance on a Nanodrop 2000c.

Here the chain combines TRBV6-1 and TRBJ2-3; TRBD2 is a possible D gene, resting on 5 matching bases. Sequenced material: naive CD4+ T cells sorted from blood. The sample's cell subset or site label is to be understood as: CD45RA+ positively selected. This receptor was identified in a man younger than 35 in good health. The DNA sequence follows: TGTGCCAGCAGCACTACTCGGGGTGGGGTAACGCAGTATTTT. Translated, this is CASSTTRGGVTQYF.